Described below is a single T cell receptor (beta chain) sequence and its context. The table came from immunoSEQ multiplex PCR; TCRdb's copy has only in-frame clones and leaves some out. The data contain hundreds of thousands of clones, 87% of them singletons. The entry originates in a study of shared T cell receptors in the human thymus. Unmatched junction bases numbered 7, after V lost 4 bases and J lost 4 bases. In germline, CDR1 is SGHAT, CDR2 FQNNGV. The CDR3 spans 14 residues. These same records also appear under a second study, on human thymus T cells. That study adds: Corrective surgery for congenital heart defects was being performed on the healthy Finnish infants who served as donors. Thymus pieces cut out during corrective heart surgery were the tissue that was used. V and J gene usage appeared biased in thymic and blood repertoires.

This sequence was found in a boy less than two years old with a congenital heart defect. Source material: thymocytes. The chain has TRBV11-2 and TRBJ2-7, with 7 bases aligning to TRBD1. For the CDR3, the DNA is TGTGCCAGCAGCTCGACAGGGTCAGGGTACGAGCAGTACTTC. Amino acid sequence: CASSSTGSGYEQYF.